This entry describes one T cell receptor (beta chain). What it binds is not known. This entry is derived from a study of T-cell memory formation after mild COVID-19. The CDR3 contains 15 residues. V lost 8 bases to trimming and J lost 0 bases, with 14 bases between them. Overall study results and limits: Contracting CD8+ clones were enriched in EMRA, CD4+ mainly in CM and EM. Pre-infection memory already had some responding clones, implying cross-reactive memory joined.

TCRdb recomputed calls from the 5' RACE reads with MiXCR, one row per CDR3 protein. The sample has around 150,000 distinct CDR3 sequences; approximately 10% are singletons. Material for sequencing was PBMCs or a T cell subset sorted from them (not recorded which). This sequence joins TRBV12-3 or TRBV12-4 and TRBJ1-5, with D tentatively TRBD1 (5 bases). This sequence originates from a man in his late teens or twenties who had mild COVID-19 (a few samples of this study predate the infection). Cell type and time point are not known. The CDR3 reads CASSFKGFSNQPQHF. CDR3 sequence (DNA): TGTGCCAGCTCGTTTAAGGGGTTTAGCAATCAGCCCCAGCATTTT.